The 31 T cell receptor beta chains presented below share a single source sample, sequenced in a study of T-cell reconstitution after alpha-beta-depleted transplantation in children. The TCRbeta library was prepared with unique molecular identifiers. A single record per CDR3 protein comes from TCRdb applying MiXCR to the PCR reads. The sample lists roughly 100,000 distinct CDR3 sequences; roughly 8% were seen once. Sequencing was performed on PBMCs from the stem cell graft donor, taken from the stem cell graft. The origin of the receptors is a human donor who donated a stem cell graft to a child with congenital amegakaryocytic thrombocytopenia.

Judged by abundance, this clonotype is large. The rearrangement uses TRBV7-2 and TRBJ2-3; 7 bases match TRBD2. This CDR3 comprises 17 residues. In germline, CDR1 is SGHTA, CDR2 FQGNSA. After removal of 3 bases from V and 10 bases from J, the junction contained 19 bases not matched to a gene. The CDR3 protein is CASSLLPSGRNGFPQYF. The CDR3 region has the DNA TGTGCCAGCAGCTTGCTACCTAGCGGACGAAACGGCTTTCCGCAGTATTTT.

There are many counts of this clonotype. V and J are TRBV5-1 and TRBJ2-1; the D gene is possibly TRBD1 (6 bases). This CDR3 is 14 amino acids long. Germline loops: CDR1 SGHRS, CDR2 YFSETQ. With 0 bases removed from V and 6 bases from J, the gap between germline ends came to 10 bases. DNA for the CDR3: TGCGCCAGCAGCTTGGAGGGACATAGCAATGAGCAGTTCTTC. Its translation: CASSLEGHSNEQFF.

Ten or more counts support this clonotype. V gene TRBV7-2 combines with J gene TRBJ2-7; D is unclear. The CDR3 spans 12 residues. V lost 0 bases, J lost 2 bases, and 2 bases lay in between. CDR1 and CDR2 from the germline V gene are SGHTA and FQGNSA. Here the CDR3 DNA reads TGTGCCAGCAGCTTAGCAACCTACGAGCAGTACTTC. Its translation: CASSLATYEQYF.

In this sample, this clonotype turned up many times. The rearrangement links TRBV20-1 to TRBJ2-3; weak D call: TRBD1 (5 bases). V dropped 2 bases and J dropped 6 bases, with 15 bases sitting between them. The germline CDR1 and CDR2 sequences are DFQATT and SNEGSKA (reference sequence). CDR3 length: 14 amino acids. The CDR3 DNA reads TGCAGTGCTAGACGCAGCGTTCAGGGCGATACGCAGTATTTT. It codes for CSARRSVQGDTQYF.

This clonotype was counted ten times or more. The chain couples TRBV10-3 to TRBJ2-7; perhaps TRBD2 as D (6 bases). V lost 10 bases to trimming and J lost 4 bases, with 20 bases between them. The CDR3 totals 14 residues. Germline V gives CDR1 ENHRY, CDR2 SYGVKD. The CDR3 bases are TGTGCCACCATGGTGGGGGGAAGTTTGTACGAGCAGTACTTC. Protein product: CATMVGGSLYEQYF.

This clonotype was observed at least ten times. The CDR3 is CASSFRDGTFTDTQYF. In nucleotides, the CDR3 is TGTGCCAGCAGTTTCCGGGACGGTACCTTCACAGATACGCAGTATTTT. The chain recombines TRBV28 with TRBJ2-3; tentatively, D is TRBD1 or TRBD2 (5 bases each). Germline V gene lookup returns CDR1 MDHEN and CDR2 SYDVKM. V was trimmed by 3 bases and J by 2 bases, leaving 15 bases between them. This CDR3 region has 16 residues.

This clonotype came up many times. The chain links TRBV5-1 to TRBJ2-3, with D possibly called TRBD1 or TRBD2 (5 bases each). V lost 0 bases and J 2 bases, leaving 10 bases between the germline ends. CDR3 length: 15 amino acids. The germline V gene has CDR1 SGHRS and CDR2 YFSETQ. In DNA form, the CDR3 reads TGCGCCAGCAGCTTGGTGGGGGACGCCACAGATACGCAGTATTTT. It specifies CASSLVGDATDTQYF.

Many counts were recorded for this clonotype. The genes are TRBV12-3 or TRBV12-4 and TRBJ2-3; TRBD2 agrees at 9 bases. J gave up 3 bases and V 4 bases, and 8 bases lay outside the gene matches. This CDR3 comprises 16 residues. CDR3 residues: CASSSYTAGGTDTQYF. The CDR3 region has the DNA TGTGCCAGCAGTTCTTATACAGCGGGGGGTACAGATACGCAGTATTTT.

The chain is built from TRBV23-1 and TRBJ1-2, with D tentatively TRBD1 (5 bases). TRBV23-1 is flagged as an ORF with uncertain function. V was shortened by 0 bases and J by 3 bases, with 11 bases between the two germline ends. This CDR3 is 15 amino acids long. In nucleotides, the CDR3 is TGCGCCAGCAGTCAATCCCAGGGAATGGACTATGGCTACACCTTC. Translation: CASSQSQGMDYGYTF.

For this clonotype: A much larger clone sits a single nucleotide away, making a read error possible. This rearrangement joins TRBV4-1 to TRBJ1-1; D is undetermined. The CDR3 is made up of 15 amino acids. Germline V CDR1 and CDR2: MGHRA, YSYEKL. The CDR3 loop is CASSQDAGRRTAAFF. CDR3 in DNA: TGCGCCAGCAGCCAAGATGCGGGGAGACGGACTGCAGCTTTCTTT.

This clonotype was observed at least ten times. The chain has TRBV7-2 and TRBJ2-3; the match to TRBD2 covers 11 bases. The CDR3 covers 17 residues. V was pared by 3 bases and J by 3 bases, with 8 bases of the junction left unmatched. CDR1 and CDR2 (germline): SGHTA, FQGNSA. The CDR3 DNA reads TGTGCCAGCAGCTTTCGGACTAGCGGGCTGGGGACAGATACGCAGTATTTT. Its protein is CASSFRTSGLGTDTQYF. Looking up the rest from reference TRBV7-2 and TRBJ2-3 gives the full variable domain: GAGVSQSPSNKVTEKGKDVELRCDPISGHTALYWYRQSLGQGLEFLIYFQGNSAPDKSGLPSDRFSAERTGGSVSTLTIQRTQQEDSAVYLCASSFRTSGLGTDTQYFGPGTRLTVL.

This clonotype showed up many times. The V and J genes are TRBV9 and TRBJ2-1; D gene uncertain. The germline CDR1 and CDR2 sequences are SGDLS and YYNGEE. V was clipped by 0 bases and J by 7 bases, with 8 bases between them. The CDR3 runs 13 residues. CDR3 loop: CASSVGLVNEQFF. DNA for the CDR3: TGTGCCAGCAGCGTAGGCTTGGTGAATGAGCAGTTCTTC. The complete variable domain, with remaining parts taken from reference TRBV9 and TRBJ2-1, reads DSGVTQTPKHLITATGQRVTLRCSPRSGDLSVYWYQQSLDQGLQFLIQYYNGEERAKGNILERFSAQQFPDLHSELNLSSLELGDSALYFCASSVGLVNEQFFGPGTRLTVL.

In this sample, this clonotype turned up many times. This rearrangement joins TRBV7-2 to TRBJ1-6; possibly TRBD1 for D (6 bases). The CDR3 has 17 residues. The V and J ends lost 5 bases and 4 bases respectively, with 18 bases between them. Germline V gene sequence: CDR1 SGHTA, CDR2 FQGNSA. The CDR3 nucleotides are TGTGCCAGCAGCCCCCGTGGTGGGGGCCAGTATAATTCACCCCTCCACTTT. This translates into CASSPRGGGQYNSPLHF.

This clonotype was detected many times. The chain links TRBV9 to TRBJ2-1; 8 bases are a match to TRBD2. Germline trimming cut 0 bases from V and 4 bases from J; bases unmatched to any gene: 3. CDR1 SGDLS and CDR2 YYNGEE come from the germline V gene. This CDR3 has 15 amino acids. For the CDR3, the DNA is TGTGCCAGCAGCGTAGAGCTAGCGGGTTACAATGAGCAGTTCTTC. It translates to CASSVELAGYNEQFF.

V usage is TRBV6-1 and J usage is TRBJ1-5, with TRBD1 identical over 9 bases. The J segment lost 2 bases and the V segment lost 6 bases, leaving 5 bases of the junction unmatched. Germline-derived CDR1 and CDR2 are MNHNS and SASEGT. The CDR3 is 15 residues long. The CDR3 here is CASRWDRVGNQPQHF. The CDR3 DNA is TGTGCCAGCAGATGGGACAGGGTTGGCAATCAGCCCCAGCATTTT.

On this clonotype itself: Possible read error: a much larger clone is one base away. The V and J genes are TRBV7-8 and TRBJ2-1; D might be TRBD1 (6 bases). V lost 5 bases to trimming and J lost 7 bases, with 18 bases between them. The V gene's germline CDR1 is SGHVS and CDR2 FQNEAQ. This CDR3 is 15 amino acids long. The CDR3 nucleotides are TGTGCCAGCAGCCTTGGGTGGGGGCTAAGGAATGAGCAGTTCTTC. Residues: CASSLGWGLRNEQFF.

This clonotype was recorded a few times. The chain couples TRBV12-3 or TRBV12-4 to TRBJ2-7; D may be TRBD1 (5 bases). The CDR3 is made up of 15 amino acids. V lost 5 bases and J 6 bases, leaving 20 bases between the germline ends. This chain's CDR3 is CASSPPFQGGLEQYF. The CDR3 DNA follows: TGTGCCAGCAGTCCCCCGTTTCAGGGTGGTCTCGAGCAGTACTTC.

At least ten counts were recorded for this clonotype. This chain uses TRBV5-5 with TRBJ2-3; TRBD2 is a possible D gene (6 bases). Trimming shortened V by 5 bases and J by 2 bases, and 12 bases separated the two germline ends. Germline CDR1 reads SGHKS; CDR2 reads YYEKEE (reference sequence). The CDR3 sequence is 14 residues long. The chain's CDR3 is CASRKAGFTDTQYF. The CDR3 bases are TGTGCCAGCAGGAAGGCGGGGTTCACAGATACGCAGTATTTT. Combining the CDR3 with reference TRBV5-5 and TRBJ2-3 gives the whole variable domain DAGVTQSPTHLIKTRGQQVTLRCSPISGHKSVSWYQQVLGQGPQFIFQYYEKEERGRGNFPDRFSARQFPNYSSELNVNALLLGDSALYLCASRKAGFTDTQYFGPGTRLTVL.

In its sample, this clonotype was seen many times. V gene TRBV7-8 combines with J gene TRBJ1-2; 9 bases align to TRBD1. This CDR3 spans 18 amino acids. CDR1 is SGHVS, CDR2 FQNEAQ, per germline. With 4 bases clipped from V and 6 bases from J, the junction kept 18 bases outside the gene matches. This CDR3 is CASSSRRGQGFGNDGYTF. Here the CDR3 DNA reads TGTGCCAGCAGCTCCCGCCGGGGACAGGGCTTCGGGAATGATGGCTACACCTTC. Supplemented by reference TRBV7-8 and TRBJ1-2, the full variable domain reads GAGVSQSPRYKVAKRGQDVALRCDPISGHVSLFWYQQALGQGPEFLTYFQNEAQLDKSGLPSDRFFAERPEGSVSTLKIQRTQQEDSAVYLCASSSRRGQGFGNDGYTFGSGTRLTVV.

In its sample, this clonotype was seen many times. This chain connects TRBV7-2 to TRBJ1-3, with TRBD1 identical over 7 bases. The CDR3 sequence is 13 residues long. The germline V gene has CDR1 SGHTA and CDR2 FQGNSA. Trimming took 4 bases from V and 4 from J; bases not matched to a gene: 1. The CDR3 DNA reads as TGTGCCAGCAGCTCGGACAGGGGAAACACCATATATTTT. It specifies CASSSDRGNTIYF.

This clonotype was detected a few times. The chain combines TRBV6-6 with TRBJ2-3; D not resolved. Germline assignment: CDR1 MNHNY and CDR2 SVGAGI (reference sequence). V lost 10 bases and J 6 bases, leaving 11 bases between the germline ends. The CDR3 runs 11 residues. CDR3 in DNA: TGTGCCACCGACACCCCGGATACGCAGTATTTT. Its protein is CATDTPDTQYF.

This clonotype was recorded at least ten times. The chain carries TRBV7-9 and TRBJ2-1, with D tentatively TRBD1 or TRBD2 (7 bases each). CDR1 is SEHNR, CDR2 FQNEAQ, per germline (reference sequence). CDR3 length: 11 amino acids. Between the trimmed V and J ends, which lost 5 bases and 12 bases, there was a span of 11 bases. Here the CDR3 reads CASSAGGVQFF. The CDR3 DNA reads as TGTGCCAGCAGCGCAGGGGGGGTGCAGTTCTTC.

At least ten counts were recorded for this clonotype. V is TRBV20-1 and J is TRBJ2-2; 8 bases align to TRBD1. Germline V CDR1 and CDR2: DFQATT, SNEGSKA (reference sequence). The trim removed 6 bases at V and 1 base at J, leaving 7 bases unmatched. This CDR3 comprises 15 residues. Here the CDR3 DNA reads TGCAGTGCCCCGCAGGGGGCGCGGAACACCGGGGAGCTGTTTTTT. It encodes CSAPQGARNTGELFF.

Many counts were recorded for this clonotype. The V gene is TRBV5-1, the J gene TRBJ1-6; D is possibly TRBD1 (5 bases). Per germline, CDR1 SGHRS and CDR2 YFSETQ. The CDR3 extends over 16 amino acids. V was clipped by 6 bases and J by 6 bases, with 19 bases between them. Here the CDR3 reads CASTPEWGLGNSPLHF. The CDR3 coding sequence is TGCGCCAGCACCCCGGAATGGGGACTCGGTAATTCACCCCTCCACTTT.

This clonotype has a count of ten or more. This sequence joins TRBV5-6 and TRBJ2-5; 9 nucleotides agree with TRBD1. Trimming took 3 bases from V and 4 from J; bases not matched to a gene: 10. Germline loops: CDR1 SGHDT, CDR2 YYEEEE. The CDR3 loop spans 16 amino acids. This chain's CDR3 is CASSSVYRGQRETQYF. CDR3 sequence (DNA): TGTGCCAGCAGCTCTGTTTACAGGGGGCAGAGAGAGACCCAGTACTTC.

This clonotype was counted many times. CDR3 DNA sequence: TGCGCCAGCAGCCTCGGACAGGGTGAGCAGCCCCAGCATTTT. As protein: CASSLGQGEQPQHF. The V and J genes are TRBV5-1 and TRBJ1-5, with 8 positions matching TRBD1. Trimming removed 4 bases from V and 7 bases from J; junction bases left unmatched: 7. The CDR3 consists of 14 residues. In germline, CDR1 is SGHRS, CDR2 YFSETQ.

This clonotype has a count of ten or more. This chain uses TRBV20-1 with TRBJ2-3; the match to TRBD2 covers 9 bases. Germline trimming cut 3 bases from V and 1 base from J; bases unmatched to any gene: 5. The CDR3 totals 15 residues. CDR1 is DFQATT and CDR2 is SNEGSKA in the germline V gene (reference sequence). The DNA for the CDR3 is TGCAGTGCTAGGACTAGCGGAGCTGGCACAGATACGCAGTATTTT. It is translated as CSARTSGAGTDTQYF.

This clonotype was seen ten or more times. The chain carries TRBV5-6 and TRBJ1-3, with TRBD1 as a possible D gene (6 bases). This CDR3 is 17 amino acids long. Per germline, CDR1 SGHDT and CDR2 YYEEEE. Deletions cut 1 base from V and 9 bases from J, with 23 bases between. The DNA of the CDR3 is TGTGCCAGCAGCTTGTGGGGCTACGGGACACTGGACGGCACCATATATTTT. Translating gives CASSLWGYGTLDGTIYF.

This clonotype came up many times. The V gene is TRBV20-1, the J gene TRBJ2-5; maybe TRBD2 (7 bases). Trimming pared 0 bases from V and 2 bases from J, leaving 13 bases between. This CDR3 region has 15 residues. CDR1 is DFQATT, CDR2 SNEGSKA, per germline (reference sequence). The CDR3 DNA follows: TGCAGTGCTAGAGATGGGGGGGGCGATCAAGAGACCCAGTACTTC. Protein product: CSARDGGGDQETQYF.

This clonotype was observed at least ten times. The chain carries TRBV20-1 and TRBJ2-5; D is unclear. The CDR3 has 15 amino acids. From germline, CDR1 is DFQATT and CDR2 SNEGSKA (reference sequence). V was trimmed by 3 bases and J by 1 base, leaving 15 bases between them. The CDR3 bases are TGCAGTGCTAGCATGACATCATCAGCCCAAGAGACCCAGTACTTC. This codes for CSASMTSSAQETQYF.

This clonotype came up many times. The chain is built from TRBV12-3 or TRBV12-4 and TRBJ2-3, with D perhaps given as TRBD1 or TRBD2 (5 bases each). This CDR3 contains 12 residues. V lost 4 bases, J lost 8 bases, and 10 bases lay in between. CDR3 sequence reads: CASSSGLGTQYF. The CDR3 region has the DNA TGTGCCAGCAGTTCGGGGCTGGGTACGCAGTATTTT.